The subject of this entry is one T cell receptor (beta chain). Its antigen is not yet known. Base qualities are not recorded, but no much larger clone differs from it by a single base. From cysteine to phenylalanine, the CDR3 is 13 amino acids long. Of all the DNA, just the CDR3 is kept, 39 bases in frame from base 1. V is pared back by 2 bases and J by 3 bases, with 7 bases lying between the germline termini. CDR1 and CDR2 were assigned from the germline V gene (reference sequence) as MNHEY and SMNVEV. Tumor-specific TCR clonotypes were identified by sequencing baseline tumor tissue collected before treatment. The study used next-generation sequencing of T-cell receptor sequences to monitor peripheral T-cell lymphoma patients receiving frontline treatment on a trial. This specimen belongs to a study of circulating tumor DNA in untreated peripheral T-cell lymphoma (dated by TCRdb to about 2021). Study-wide findings and limitations: Tumor-specific clonotypes were identified in about 78% of patients, with identification achieved from about nine tenths of baseline tissues and roughly 71% of baseline serum samples.

Library creation used the immunoSEQ multiplex PCR assay. TCRdb re-hosts the immuneACCESS table, in-frame sequences only. Its copies lack some clones; in the studies checked, an unresolved V gene accounts for under half of them, and the cause for the rest is not known. The sample profile shows 9,500 to 13,000 clones; about 75% of them were found once. Roughly 31% of the sample goes to the ten largest clones. The chain is made from TRBV27 and TRBJ1-1; the D gene identity is not certain. The sample consisted of tumor tissue. The sequence derives from a human donor with peripheral T-cell lymphoma. The DNA sequence is TGTGCCAGCAGTTTAACACTGTACACTGAAGCTTTCTTT. It translates as CASSLTLYTEAFF.